Each of the 20 T cell receptor beta chains below was sequenced from the same sample in a study of cytomegalovirus exposure and HLA in healthy donors. With 60 Vbeta and 13 Jbeta primers, the PCR was carried out. TCRdb keeps only in-frame clones here, not all; method: immunoSEQ multiplex PCR. The data hold some 120,000 clones, with roughly 80% observed a single time. Sequenced sample: PBMCs. The receptors were gathered from a man aged 25 to 40 in good health and CMV-seronegative.

The gene calls are TRBV29-1 and TRBJ1-1; 8 bases agree with TRBD1. The CDR3 loop spans 12 amino acids. Per the germline V gene, CDR1 is SQVTM and CDR2 is ANQGSEA. V dropped 7 bases and J dropped 8; count of bases not matched to a gene: 9. The CDR3 sequence is CSATGQETEAFF. DNA of the CDR3: TGCAGCGCAACGGGACAGGAGACCGAAGCTTTCTTT.

V gene TRBV27 combines with J gene TRBJ1-1, with 7 nucleotides matching TRBD1. V shed 3 bases and J 11 bases; nucleotides not matched to a gene: 6. Germline assignment: CDR1 MNHEY and CDR2 SMNVEV (reference sequence). The CDR3 is made up of 12 amino acids. The CDR3 coding sequence is TGTGCCAGCAGTTTGGGCACAGGGGTGGCTTTCTTT. This translates into CASSLGTGVAFF.

The chain's CDR3 is CASRRTSGIYNEQFF. Written as DNA, the CDR3 is TGTGCCAGCCGTCGGACTAGCGGGATCTACAATGAGCAGTTCTTC. The genes are TRBV27 and TRBJ2-1; 12 bases fit TRBD2. This CDR3 spans 15 amino acids. The V gene end was trimmed by 8 bases and the J gene end by 3 bases; junction bases not matched to a gene: 5. Germline V CDR1 and CDR2: MNHEY, SMNVEV (reference sequence).

The J gene is TRBJ1-1, the V gene TRBV7-9; D gene ambiguous. With 2 bases removed from V and 0 bases from J, the gap between germline ends came to 7 bases. This CDR3 is built from 14 residues. From germline, CDR1 is SEHNR and CDR2 FQNEAQ (reference sequence). CDR3 in DNA: TGTGCCAGCAGCTTAATCCTTATGAACACTGAAGCTTTCTTT. Encoded protein: CASSLILMNTEAFF.

The V gene is TRBV30, the J gene TRBJ1-1; the D gene is possibly TRBD1 (5 bases). Trimming took off 2 bases at V and 0 bases at J, with 7 bases between the two ends. Germline V lookup: CDR1 GTSNPN, CDR2 SVGIG (reference sequence). The CDR3 is 13 residues long. The CDR3: CAWSRGLNTEAFF. CDR3 nucleotides: TGTGCCTGGAGTAGGGGTTTGAACACTGAAGCTTTCTTT.

The chain carries TRBV10-2 and TRBJ2-1; maybe TRBD1 (6 bases). Germline CDR1 and CDR2: WSHSY and SAAADI. V lost 7 bases, J lost 2 bases, and 12 bases lay in between. This CDR3 has 14 amino acids. CDR3 sequence: CASTQTGAYNEQFF. CDR3 coding DNA: TGCGCCAGCACGCAGACAGGCGCCTACAATGAGCAGTTCTTC.

CDR3: CASHDTGELFF. The DNA for the CDR3 is TGTGCCAGTCATGACACCGGGGAGCTGTTTTTT. This sequence joins TRBV28 and TRBJ2-2, with no clear D. The CDR3 length is 11 residues. Trimming shortened V by 9 bases and J by 3 bases, and 5 bases separated the two germline ends. The germline gives CDR1 MDHEN, CDR2 SYDVKM.

This chain uses TRBV6-6 with TRBJ2-1, with D possibly TRBD2 on 6 matching bases. Between the trimmed V and J ends, which lost 6 bases and 6 bases, there was a span of 12 bases. This CDR3 has 13 residues. Germline values: CDR1 MNHNY, CDR2 SVGAGI (reference sequence). The CDR3 nucleotides read TGTGCCAGCAGCTCTAACGGGGGCAATGAGCAGTTCTTC. Translating gives CASSSNGGNEQFF.

This sequence joins TRBV6-5 and TRBJ2-2; 8 nucleotides agree with TRBD1. Trimming removed 2 bases from V and 6 bases from J; junction bases left unmatched: 5. There are 15 residues in the CDR3. Germline V gene data show CDR1 as MNHEY and CDR2 as SVGAGI. CDR3 nucleotides: TGTGCCAGCAGTTACAATCAGGGGGCGGCCGGGGAGCTGTTTTTT. Translated: CASSYNQGAAGELFF.

On this clone: Germline and junction disagree at one end, which may indicate a read error. The chain recombines TRBV29-1 with TRBJ2-7; 7 bases fit TRBD1. The length of the CDR3 is 14 residues. Germline V gives CDR1 SQVTM, CDR2 ANQGSEA. CDR3 DNA sequence: TGCAGCGTTGAGGGGGACAGCCTGACCTACGAGCAGTCCTTC. Protein product: CSVEGDSLTYEQSF.

The CDR3, as DNA: TGCAGCGTTGTACCCCCCAGGGGGTCCATGAATGAGCAGTTCTTC. Translated, it gives CSVVPPRGSMNEQFF. The V and J genes are TRBV29-1 and TRBJ2-1; 7 nucleotides align to TRBD1. The CDR3 has 15 residues. V shed 4 bases, J shed 7 bases, and the junction held 13 bases outside the gene matches. Germline V lookup: CDR1 SQVTM, CDR2 ANQGSEA.

The chain combines TRBV7-6 with TRBJ2-7, with D unresolved. Germline V CDR1 and CDR2: SGHVS, FNYEAQ. V lost 2 bases to trimming and J lost 0 bases, with 8 bases between them. The CDR3 runs to 14 residues. The DNA of the CDR3 is TGTGCCAGCAGCTTACGATCAGGCTCCTACGAGCAGTACTTC. This sequence encodes CASSLRSGSYEQYF.

The chain uses TRBV7-9 and TRBJ2-1; TRBD2 agrees at 9 bases. From germline, CDR1 is SEHNR and CDR2 FQNEAQ (reference sequence). The V segment lost 4 bases and the J segment 6 bases; nucleotides outside the gene matches: 10. CDR3 length equals 16 residues. DNA of the CDR3: TGTGCCAGCAGCTGGGATAGCGGGAGCCAGTCCAATGAGCAGTTCTTC. Protein product: CASSWDSGSQSNEQFF.

The rearrangement joins TRBV2 to TRBJ1-3; a possible D gene is TRBD1 (5 bases). The CDR3 totals 14 residues. Germline V gene lookup returns CDR1 SNHLY and CDR2 FYNNEI. Trimming cost V 7 bases and J 0 bases, with 10 bases left between them. The CDR3 DNA follows: TGTGCCAGCATGACAGTTCTCTCTGGAAACACCATATATTTT. This sequence encodes CASMTVLSGNTIYF.

V and J are TRBV4-3 and TRBJ2-7, with unresolved D. V dropped 1 base and J dropped 5 bases, with 9 bases sitting between them. The CDR3 length is 13 residues. Germline V gene data show CDR1 as LGHNA and CDR2 as YSLEER. The CDR3 region has the DNA TGCGCCAGCAGCCAAGTTCTAGTGGACGAGCAGTACTTC. Translated, it gives CASSQVLVDEQYF.

The chain carries TRBV5-1 and TRBJ2-7; 7 bases align to TRBD1. Germline CDR1 and CDR2: SGHRS and YFSETQ. J lost 2 bases, V lost 0 bases, and 14 bases had no gene match. The CDR3 is 18 residues long. Written as DNA, the CDR3 is TGCGCCAGCAGCTTGGATTTTAAGGCAGGGACAGTAACCTACGAGCAGTACTTC. It translates to CASSLDFKAGTVTYEQYF.

The V and J genes are TRBV28 and TRBJ1-2; 7 bases match TRBD1. The V and J ends lost 5 bases and 0 bases, in that order; junction bases with no gene match: 9. There are 16 residues in the CDR3. Germline V gene sequence: CDR1 MDHEN, CDR2 SYDVKM. The CDR3 region has the DNA TGTGCCAGCAGTCAAGGGGGCTTGAGCGCTAACTATGGCTACACCTTC. Encoded protein: CASSQGGLSANYGYTF.

This sequence joins TRBV28 and TRBJ1-1; 10 bases agree with TRBD1. The CDR3 has 14 residues. The germline V gene has CDR1 MDHEN and CDR2 SYDVKM. The junction had 6 bases not matched to a gene; V was cut back by 5 bases and J by 6 bases. In DNA form, the CDR3 reads TGTGCCAGCAGTCGACAGGGGGCCCGGGCTGAAGCTTTCTTT. This codes for CASSRQGARAEAFF.

The chain joins TRBV5-1 to TRBJ1-4; D is perhaps TRBD1 (6 bases). CDR1 and CDR2 from the germline V gene are SGHRS and YFSETQ. CDR3 length: 16 amino acids. V was clipped by 0 bases and J by 0 bases, with 9 bases between them. As DNA, the CDR3 is TGCGCCAGCAGCTTGGGTAGACAGGCAACTAATGAAAAACTGTTTTTT. Translation gives CASSLGRQATNEKLFF.

The gene calls are TRBV6-5 and TRBJ2-7; 11 nucleotides line up with TRBD1. CDR1 is MNHEY, CDR2 SVGAGI, per germline. V was pared by 7 bases and J by 5 bases, with 10 bases of the junction left unmatched. This CDR3 has 15 residues. CDR3 nucleotides: TGTGCCAGCACCCCCCGGGACAGGGGGACCAACGAGCAGTACTTC. Amino acids: CASTPRDRGTNEQYF.